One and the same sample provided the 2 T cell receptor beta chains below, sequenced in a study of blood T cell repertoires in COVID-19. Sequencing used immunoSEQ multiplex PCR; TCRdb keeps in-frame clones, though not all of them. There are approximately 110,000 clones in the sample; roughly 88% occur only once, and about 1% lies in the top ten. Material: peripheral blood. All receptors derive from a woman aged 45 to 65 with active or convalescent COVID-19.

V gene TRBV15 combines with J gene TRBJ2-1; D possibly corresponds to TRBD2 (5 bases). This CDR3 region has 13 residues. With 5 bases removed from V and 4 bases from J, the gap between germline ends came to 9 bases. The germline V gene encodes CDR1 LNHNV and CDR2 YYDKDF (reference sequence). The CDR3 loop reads CATSPRRYNEQFF. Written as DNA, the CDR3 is TGTGCCACCAGCCCCCGGAGGTACAATGAGCAGTTCTTC.

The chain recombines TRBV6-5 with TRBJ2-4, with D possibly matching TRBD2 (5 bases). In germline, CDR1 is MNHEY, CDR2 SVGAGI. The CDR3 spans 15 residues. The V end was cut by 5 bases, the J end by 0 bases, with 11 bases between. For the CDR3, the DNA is TGTGCCAGCAGTCCCTACAGCGGAGCCAAAAACATTCAGTACTTC. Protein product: CASSPYSGAKNIQYF.